This TCR beta chain is from a study of regulatory dendritic cells for organ transplantation. General study results and limits: Naive T cells showed high diversity, memory cells less, memory CD8+ least. Mature dendritic cells appeared to drive more memory CD8+ clonal expansion than regulatory ones. Alloreactive memory CD8+ T cell pools varied considerably between individuals.

This clone was seen a single time. Its specificity is not known. Naive CD45RA+ and memory CD45RO+ CD4+ or CD8+ T cells were FACS-sorted. Trimming took 0 bases from V and 6 from J, leaving 9 bases between them. The CDR3 is 13 amino acids. Germline V CDR1 and CDR2: SGDLS, YYNGEE. Profiled with immunoSEQ multiplex PCR; TCRdb holds only in-frame clones, not every one. The sample lists 25,000 to 30,000 clones; roughly 84% were seen once. Sequences were obtained from naive CD8+ T cells from blood. The subset: CD45RA+ naive T cells. The chain recombines TRBV9 with TRBJ1-1; D might be TRBD1 (5 bases). The source is a human donor in good health. Written as DNA, the CDR3 is TGTGCCAGCAGCGTAGGCGGGGACCCTGAAGCTTTCTTT. Encoded protein: CASSVGGDPEAFF.